This T cell receptor beta chain originates from a study of blood T cell repertoires in COVID-19. The repertoire was sequenced with immunoSEQ multiplex PCR; TCRdb's copy has only in-frame clones and lacks some. The table lists 120,000 to 150,000 clones, approximately 90% of them singletons. What was sequenced was peripheral blood. This TCR derives from a human donor with COVID-19, enrolled during active disease. The donor label of this sample is uncertain.

CDR3 sequence (DNA): TGTGCCAGCAGCTCAGACGGGGGAGTCGATCAGCCCCAGCATTTT. The encoded protein is CASSSDGGVDQPQHF. This chain links TRBV11-2 with TRBJ1-5; tentative D call: TRBD1 (5 bases). The germline CDR1 and CDR2 sequences are SGHAT and FQNNGV. The V gene lost 4 bases and the J gene lost 5 bases, with 15 bases spanning the gap. This CDR3 is 15 amino acids long.